Reported below is one T cell receptor (beta chain). The antigen is not known. The sample originates from a study of beta chain features in type 1 diabetes. Findings and limits, study-wide: When Type 1 diabetes patients were examined, their TCRB CDR3s proved moderately but significantly shorter in all four CD4+ subsets.

Naive, central memory, regulatory and stem cell-like memory cells within the CD4+ compartment were sorted using CD45RO/CCR7/CD25/CD127/CD95/CD27. Reverse transcription of all isolated RNA meant that expressed TCRB transcripts were sequenced. The repertoire was sequenced with immunoSEQ multiplex PCR; TCRdb's copy has only in-frame clones and lacks some. The repertoire holds about 900,000 clones, with around a sixth as singletons. Germline trimming cut 3 bases from V and 6 bases from J; bases unmatched to any gene: 2. In germline, CDR1 is SNHLY, CDR2 FYNNEI. The CDR3 has 13 amino acids. The gene calls are TRBV2 and TRBJ1-2, with 9 nucleotides matching TRBD1. The TCR comes from a woman aged 18-30 years in good health. Sequencing was carried out using naive CD4+ T cells from blood. CDR3 DNA sequence: TGTGCCAGCAGTGATAGACAGGGGGATGGCTACACCTTC. Translated: CASSDRQGDGYTF.